This TCR beta chain appears in the sequencing data of a study of metastatic and nonmetastatic thyroid tumors. Findings and limits, study-wide: The reported finding was significantly higher TCR beta diversity in malignant thyroid tumors relative to benign nodules, in blood and tumor.

Germline CDR1 is MDHEN and CDR2 is SYDVKM. The CDR3 runs 17 residues. Treatment of any kind had been given to no patient before thyroid surgery. This clone was picked up a small number of times. Its antigen remains unidentified. The junction shows a germline mismatch at one end, possibly a read error. TCRdb reprocessed the PCR reads via MiXCR. The profile shows some 24,000 clones, about 21% of them singletons. The rearrangement joins TRBV28 to TRBJ1-2; TRBD1 agrees at 11 bases. The sample consisted of blood. The sequence was obtained from a male donor with papillary thyroid cancer or a benign thyroid nodule (not recorded which). Some clones in this sample may be carry-over from other donors' samples. This CDR3 is CASSSGQGALANYCYTF. CDR3 DNA sequence: TGTGCCAGCAGTTCAGGACAGGGGGCGCTTGCTAACTATTGCTACACCTTC.